The 26 T cell receptor beta chains below all came from one sample that was sequenced in a study of OX40 agonist ivuxolimab in advanced cancers. The data were produced by immunoSEQ multiplex PCR, yet TCRdb's version contains in-frame clones alone and is incomplete. This table has around 69,000 clones, about 79% appearing once. The sequencing here drew on CD4+ or CD8+ T cells sorted from blood, taken in a trial of the OX40 agonist ivuxolimab. The receptor source for this set is an adult with an advanced solid tumor such as melanoma, head and neck, liver or kidney cancer.

V is TRBV28 and J is TRBJ2-3, with D perhaps TRBD2 (5 bases). Germline V gives CDR1 MDHEN, CDR2 SYDVKM. Trimming pared 8 bases from V and 4 bases from J, leaving 16 bases between. This CDR3 is 14 amino acids long. The CDR3 loop reads CASYSATGADTQYF. CDR3 nucleotides: TGTGCCAGCTATAGCGCTACTGGGGCAGATACGCAGTATTTT.

The V and J genes are TRBV7-2 and TRBJ2-7; D ambiguous. Germline lookup yields CDR1 SGHTA and CDR2 FQGNSA. This CDR3 contains 12 residues. V was shortened by 6 bases and J by 2 bases, with 8 bases between the two germline ends. CDR3 protein: CASSLGTYEQYF. The CDR3 DNA reads TGTGCCAGCAGTTTGGGAACCTACGAGCAGTACTTC.

V gene TRBV19 combines with J gene TRBJ1-5; weak D call: TRBD1 (5 bases). Trimming cost V 2 bases and J 2 bases, with 13 bases left between them. Germline loops: CDR1 LNHDA, CDR2 SQIVND (reference sequence). CDR3 size: 16 residues. For the CDR3, the DNA is TGTGCCAGTAGTATACAGAGGGGAGGAGGCAATCAGCCCCAGCATTTT. Protein product: CASSIQRGGGNQPQHF.

This clone is termed medium-sized. The V and J genes are TRBV2 and TRBJ1-2, with TRBD1 identical over 8 bases. The V segment lost 6 bases and the J segment 2 bases; nucleotides outside the gene matches: 5. This CDR3 is built from 14 residues. Germline values: CDR1 SNHLY, CDR2 FYNNEI. The CDR3 spells CASSPNRGNYGYTF. CDR3 sequence (DNA): TGTGCCAGCAGCCCTAACAGGGGGAACTATGGCTACACCTTC.

The chain combines TRBV28 with TRBJ2-3; D is unclear. The CDR3 has 15 residues. V gave up 7 bases and J gave up 0 bases, with 14 bases separating them. Germline-derived CDR1 and CDR2 are MDHEN and SYDVKM. In nucleotides, the CDR3 is TGTGCCAGCAACCCCTTAGGTACTAGCACAGATACGCAGTATTTT. It encodes CASNPLGTSTDTQYF.

The V and J genes are TRBV7-6 and TRBJ2-1; 7 bases map to TRBD1. Germline V CDR1 and CDR2: SGHVS, FNYEAQ. The CDR3 has 12 amino acids. With V trimmed by 5 bases and J by 10 bases, 5 bases remained unmatched. CDR3 bases: TGTGCCAGCAGCCCTGAACAGGGGGAGCAGTTCTTC. As protein: CASSPEQGEQFF.

V usage is TRBV30 and J usage is TRBJ1-4; D not certain. There are 11 residues in the CDR3. Germline CDR1 GTSNPN, CDR2 SVGIG (reference sequence). V gave up 5 bases and J gave up 8 bases, with 9 bases separating them. The CDR3 protein is CAWSTPEKLFF. Written as DNA, the CDR3 is TGTGCCTGGTCTACACCCGAAAAACTGTTTTTT.

The chain recombines TRBV6-6 with TRBJ1-1; TRBD1 agrees at 7 bases. CDR1 MNHNY and CDR2 SVGAGI come from the germline V gene (reference sequence). Trimming cost V 4 bases and J 2 bases; bases outside gene matches: 4. The CDR3 is 14 amino acids. The CDR3 region is CASSLGQLNTEAFF. The DNA for the CDR3 is TGTGCCAGCAGTTTGGGACAGTTAAACACTGAAGCTTTCTTT.

CDR3 protein: CASSFLGGRKGWGYTF. In DNA, the CDR3 is TGTGCCAGCAGTTTCCTCGGAGGGCGGAAGGGCTGGGGCTACACCTTC. The chain combines TRBV28 with TRBJ1-2; D is undetermined. This CDR3 contains 16 residues. The V end lost 3 bases, the J end lost 8 bases, and 22 bases lay between the germline ends. Germline CDR1 reads MDHEN; CDR2 reads SYDVKM.

The rearrangement links TRBV11-2 to TRBJ2-7; no firm D call. Between the trimmed V and J ends, which lost 3 bases and 2 bases, there was a span of 11 bases. The CDR3 contains 14 residues. Looked up from germline, CDR1 is SGHAT and CDR2 is FQNNGV. The CDR3 sequence is CASSFSLTTYEQYF. CDR3 nucleotide sequence: TGTGCCAGCAGCTTCTCTTTGACAACCTACGAGCAGTACTTC. The variable domain in full, completed from reference TRBV11-2 and TRBJ2-7, reads EAGVAQSPRYKIIEKRQSVAFWCNPISGHATLYWYQQILGQGPKLLIQFQNNGVVDDSQLPKDRFSAERLKGVDSTLKIQPAKLEDSAVYLCASSFSLTTYEQYFGPGTRLTVT.

V and J are TRBV4-1 and TRBJ1-5; possibly TRBD1 for D (6 bases). V dropped 5 bases and J dropped 2 bases, with 10 bases sitting between them. Germline V gene lookup returns CDR1 MGHRA and CDR2 YSYEKL. CDR3 size: 14 residues. CDR3: CASSIRQGNQPQHF. CDR3 nucleotide sequence: TGCGCCAGCAGCATCCGACAGGGCAATCAGCCCCAGCATTTT.

V and J are TRBV6-5 and TRBJ1-1, with a weak D call TRBD1 (6 bases). Germline CDR1 reads MNHEY; CDR2 reads SVGAGI. The CDR3 is 14 residues long. V lost 5 bases and J lost 4, with 14 bases in between. In DNA, the CDR3 is TGTGCCAGCAGTCACAGGGAAAAAAGCACTGAAGCTTTCTTT. This sequence encodes CASSHREKSTEAFF.

This clone was seen just once. The rearrangement joins TRBV28 to TRBJ2-2; tentatively, D is TRBD2 (6 bases). V was clipped by 10 bases and J by 2 bases, with 11 bases between them. The CDR3 totals 13 residues. Germline values: CDR1 MDHEN, CDR2 SYDVKM. The CDR3 loop reads CATPGTNTGELFF. DNA for the CDR3: TGTGCCACCCCCGGGACTAACACCGGGGAGCTGTTTTTT.

This clone appeared once. DNA for the CDR3: TGTGCCAGCAGTCAGACAGGCGGGGGGTACTTC. It codes for CASSQTGGGYF. The V and J genes are TRBV28 and TRBJ2-7; TRBD2 is a possible D gene (7 bases). This CDR3 spans 11 amino acids. V lost 5 bases to trimming and J lost 12 bases, with 14 bases between them. The V gene's germline CDR1 is MDHEN and CDR2 SYDVKM.

The chain combines TRBV6-6 with TRBJ2-7; possible D gene TRBD1, 6 bases. Trimming stripped 11 bases from V and 4 bases from J, with 18 bases between. This CDR3 is 13 amino acids long. Germline CDR1 and CDR2: MNHNY and SVGAGI (reference sequence). CDR3 DNA sequence: TGTGCCTCCACCAGGGGCCCGGCGTACGAGCAGTACTTC. Translated, it gives CASTRGPAYEQYF.

The chain carries TRBV6-1 and TRBJ2-1; 9 bases map to TRBD1. Germline trimming cut 8 bases from V and 5 bases from J; bases unmatched to any gene: 7. Germline V gene data show CDR1 as MNHNS and CDR2 as SASEGT. CDR3 size: 14 residues. The CDR3 sequence is CASGRQGGHNEQFF. In DNA form, the CDR3 reads TGTGCCAGCGGACGACAGGGGGGGCACAATGAGCAGTTCTTC.

This chain uses TRBV30 with TRBJ2-6, with 8 bases lining up with TRBD2. Trimming took 0 bases from V and 2 from J; bases not matched to a gene: 3. CDR1 is GTSNPN, CDR2 SVGIG, per germline (reference sequence). The CDR3 totals 16 residues. CDR3 sequence (DNA): TGTGCCTGGAGTGTAAGCGGGAGCCCTGGGGCCAACGTCCTGACTTTC. This sequence encodes CAWSVSGSPGANVLTF.

The gene calls are TRBV30 and TRBJ2-5; 9 bases agree with TRBD2. The V gene's germline CDR1 is GTSNPN and CDR2 SVGIG (reference sequence). This CDR3 region has 17 residues. The ends lost 4 bases at V and 7 bases at J; junction bases unmatched: 19. CDR3 sequence (DNA): TGTGCCTGGAAAAAGGGGCGGCGGCTAGCGGGATTGGGGACCCAGTACTTC. This encodes CAWKKGRRLAGLGTQYF.

The V gene is TRBV5-1, the J gene TRBJ2-5, with TRBD1 identical over 10 bases. J gave up 0 bases and V 4 bases, and 3 bases lay outside the gene matches. The germline CDR1 and CDR2 sequences are SGHRS and YFSETQ. The CDR3 extends over 15 amino acids. As DNA, the CDR3 is TGCGCCAGCAGCACGGGACAGGGGTACCAAGAGACCCAGTACTTC. This codes for CASSTGQGYQETQYF.

The chain uses TRBV5-4 and TRBJ2-3; TRBD2 agrees at 7 bases. This CDR3 is built from 14 residues. CDR1 and CDR2 (germline): SGHNT, YYREEE (reference sequence). V lost 3 bases and J lost 2; bases outside the gene matches: 3. For the CDR3, the DNA is TGTGCCAGCAGCTCGGGACTATACACAGATACGCAGTATTTT. Translating gives CASSSGLYTDTQYF.

The gene calls are TRBV5-1 and TRBJ2-7; D remains ambiguous. The germline V and J ends were trimmed by 0 bases and 1 base, with 8 bases remaining between them. Germline V gene data show CDR1 as SGHRS and CDR2 as YFSETQ. The CDR3 runs to 14 residues. CDR3 nucleotides: TGCGCCAGCAGCTTGGATGGTGCATCCTACGAGCAGTACTTC. It codes for CASSLDGASYEQYF.

J is TRBJ1-5 and V is TRBV7-2; D ambiguous. Per germline, CDR1 SGHTA and CDR2 FQGNSA. CDR3 size: 15 residues. V was trimmed by 5 bases and J by 4 bases, leaving 15 bases between them. CDR3 amino acids: CASSPLNSGNQPQHF. DNA of the CDR3: TGTGCCAGCAGCCCCCTGAATTCCGGGAATCAGCCCCAGCATTTT.

This chain links TRBV5-8 with TRBJ1-1, with D uncertain. V lost 7 bases and J lost 11, with 6 bases in between. Germline CDR1 is SGHTS and CDR2 is YDEGEE. CDR3 length: 8 residues. The CDR3 is CASPDAFF. The CDR3, as DNA: TGTGCCAGCCCAGACGCTTTCTTT.

CDR3 sequence: CSVGGTENTGELFF. The CDR3, as DNA: TGCAGCGTTGGGGGGACAGAGAACACCGGGGAGCTGTTTTTT. V gene TRBV29-1 combines with J gene TRBJ2-2; 7 bases are shared with TRBD1. Germline lookup yields CDR1 SQVTM and CDR2 ANQGSEA. The CDR3 has 14 amino acids. Germline trimming cut 4 bases from V and 1 base from J; bases unmatched to any gene: 3.

The chain uses TRBV6-5 and TRBJ2-2; a possible D gene is TRBD2 (5 bases). Trimming stripped 7 bases from V and 1 base from J, with 7 bases between. CDR3 size: 13 residues. Germline CDR1 MNHEY, CDR2 SVGAGI. CDR3 sequence reads: CASTRENTGELFF. DNA of the CDR3: TGTGCCAGCACGAGGGAGAACACCGGGGAGCTGTTTTTT.

The rearrangement links TRBV6-1 to TRBJ2-4; D gene unclear. Germline V CDR1 and CDR2: MNHNS, SASEGT. The CDR3 has 14 amino acids. Trimming took off 0 bases at V and 7 bases at J, with 10 bases between the two ends. This chain's CDR3 is CASSEATAFNIQYF. CDR3 nucleotide sequence: TGTGCCAGCAGTGAAGCAACAGCCTTTAACATTCAGTACTTC.